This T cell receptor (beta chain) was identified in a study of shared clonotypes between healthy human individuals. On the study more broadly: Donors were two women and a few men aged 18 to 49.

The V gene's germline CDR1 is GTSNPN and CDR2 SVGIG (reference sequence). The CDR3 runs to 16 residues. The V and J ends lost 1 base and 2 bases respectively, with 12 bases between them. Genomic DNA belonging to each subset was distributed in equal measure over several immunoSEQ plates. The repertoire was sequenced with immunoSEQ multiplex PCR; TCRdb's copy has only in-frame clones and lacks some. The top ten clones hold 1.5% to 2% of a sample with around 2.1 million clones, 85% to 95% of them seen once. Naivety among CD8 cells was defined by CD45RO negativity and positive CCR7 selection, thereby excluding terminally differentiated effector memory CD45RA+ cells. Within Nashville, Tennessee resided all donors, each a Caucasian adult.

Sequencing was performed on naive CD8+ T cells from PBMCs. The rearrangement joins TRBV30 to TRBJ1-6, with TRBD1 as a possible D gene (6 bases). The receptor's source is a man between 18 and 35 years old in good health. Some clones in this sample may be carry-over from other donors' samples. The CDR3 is CAWSEQQGTYNSPLHF. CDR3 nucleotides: TGTGCCTGGAGTGAACAGCAGGGGACCTATAATTCACCCCTCCACTTT.